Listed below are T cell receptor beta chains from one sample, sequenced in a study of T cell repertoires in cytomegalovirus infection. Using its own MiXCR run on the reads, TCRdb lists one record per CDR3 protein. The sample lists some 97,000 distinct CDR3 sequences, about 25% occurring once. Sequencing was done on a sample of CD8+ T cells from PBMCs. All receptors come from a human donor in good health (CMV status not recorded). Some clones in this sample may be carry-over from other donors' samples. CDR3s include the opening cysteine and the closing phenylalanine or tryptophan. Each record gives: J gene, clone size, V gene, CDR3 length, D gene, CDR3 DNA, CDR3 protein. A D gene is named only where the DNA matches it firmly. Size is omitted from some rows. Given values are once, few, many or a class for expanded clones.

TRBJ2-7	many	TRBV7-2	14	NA	TGTGCCAGCAGCCCAGGGGACGGTCCCTACGAGCAGTACTTC	CASSPGDGPYEQYF
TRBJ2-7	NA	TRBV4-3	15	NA	TGCGCCAGCAGCCGACAGAGCGGAGGGCCCTACGAGCAGTACTTC	CASSRQSGGPYEQYF
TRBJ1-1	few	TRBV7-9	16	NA	TGTGCCAGCAGCGATAGCCCCCCGGACACGAACACTGAAGCTTTCTTT	CASSDSPPDTNTEAFF
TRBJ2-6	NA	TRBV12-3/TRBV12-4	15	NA	TGTGCCAGCAGTTTTCAGGGATTCGGTTATGACGTCCTGACTTTC	CASSFQGFGYDVLTF
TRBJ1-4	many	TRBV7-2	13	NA	TGTGCCAGCAGCTTAGAATCTGATGAAAAACTGTTTTTT	CASSLESDEKLFF
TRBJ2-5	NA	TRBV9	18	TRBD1	TGTGCCAGCAGCGTGGAACCCGGGACAGGGAAGATTCGAGAGACCCAGTACTTC	CASSVEPGTGKIRETQYF
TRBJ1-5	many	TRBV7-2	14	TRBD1	TGTGCCAGCAGGATAACGACAGGGGATCAGCCCCAGCATTTT	CASRITTGDQPQHF
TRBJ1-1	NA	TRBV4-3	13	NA	TGCGCCAGCAGCCAACGGAGGAACACTGAAGCTTTCTTT	CASSQRRNTEAFF
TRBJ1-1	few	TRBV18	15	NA	TGTGCCAGCTCACCAGGTCGTACAGGGACCCCTGAAGCTTTCTTT	CASSPGRTGTPEAFF
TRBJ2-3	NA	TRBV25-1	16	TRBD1	TGTGCCAGCAGTGAATATACGGGACAGGGAAGGGATACGCAGTATTTT	CASSEYTGQGRDTQYF
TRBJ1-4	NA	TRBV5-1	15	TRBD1	TGCGCCAGCAGCTCGGCCGGGACAGGATATGAAAAACTGTTTTTT	CASSSAGTGYEKLFF
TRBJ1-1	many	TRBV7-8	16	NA	TGTGCCAGCAGCTTATCAGGGCCCCGGGGGGTCACTGAAGCTTTCTTT	CASSLSGPRGVTEAFF
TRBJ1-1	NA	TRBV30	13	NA	TGTGCCTGGAATCACAGGGTAAACACTGAAGCTTTCTTT	CAWNHRVNTEAFF
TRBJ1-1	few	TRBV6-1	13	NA	TGTGCCAGCAGCCATAGTAGAGGCACTGAAGCTTTCTTT	CASSHSRGTEAFF
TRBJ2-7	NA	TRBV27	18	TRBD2	TGTGCCAGCAGTTCCCCCACCTCTGCGCGGGAGCGCTCCTACGAGCAGTACTTC	CASSSPTSARERSYEQYF
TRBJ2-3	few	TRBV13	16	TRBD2	TGTGCCAGCAGCCCTCGGACTAGCGGAACTTCCGATACGCAGTATTTT	CASSPRTSGTSDTQYF
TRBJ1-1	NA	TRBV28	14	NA	TGTGCCAGCAGTTTTAGTATGAGGGGGACTGAAGCTTTCTTT	CASSFSMRGTEAFF
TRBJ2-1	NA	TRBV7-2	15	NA	TGTGCCAGCAGCCCACAGGGTGGCTCCTACAATGAGCAGTTCTTC	CASSPQGGSYNEQFF
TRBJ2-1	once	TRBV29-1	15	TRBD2	TGCAGCGTTGATGGGGGGGTAGCTATCTACAATGAGCAGTTCTTC	CSVDGGVAIYNEQFF
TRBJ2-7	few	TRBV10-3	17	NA	TGTGCCATCAGTGAGTCCGCCTCAGACATTTTGTCCTACGAGCAGTACTTC	CAISESASDILSYEQYF
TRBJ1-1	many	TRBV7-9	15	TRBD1	TGTGCCAGCAGCGACGGACAGGGGAGACACACTGAAGCTTTCTTT	CASSDGQGRHTEAFF
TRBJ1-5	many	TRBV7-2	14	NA	TGTGCCAGCAGCGAACAGGATAGCAATCAGCCCCAGCATTTT	CASSEQDSNQPQHF
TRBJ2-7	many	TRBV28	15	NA	TGTGCCAGCAGCCCACCGGGACGCAGACCGTACGAGCAGTACTTC	CASSPPGRRPYEQYF
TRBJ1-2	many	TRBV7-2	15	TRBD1	TGTGCCAGCAACTCCCCGGACAGGGGGCTTAGAGGCTACACCTTC	CASNSPDRGLRGYTF
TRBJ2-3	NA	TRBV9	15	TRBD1	TGTGCCAGCAGTGAATGGGACAGGCACACAGATACGCAGTATTTT	CASSEWDRHTDTQYF
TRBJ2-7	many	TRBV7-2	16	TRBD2	TGTGCCAGCAGCTTACAGCTAGCGGGAGGGTCCTACGAGCAGTACTTC	CASSLQLAGGSYEQYF
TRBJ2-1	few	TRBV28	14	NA	TGTGCCAGCAGTTTGGTCCGCTCCTACAATGAGCAGTTCTTC	CASSLVRSYNEQFF
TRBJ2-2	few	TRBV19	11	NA	TGTGCCGCCCGAGTGGGCGGGGAGCTGTTTTTT	CAARVGGELFF
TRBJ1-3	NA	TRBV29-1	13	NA	TGCAGCGTTAGACTGAGCTCTGGAAACACCATATATTTT	CSVRLSSGNTIYF
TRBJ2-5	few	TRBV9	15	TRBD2	TGTGCCAGCAGCGTCTATGGCGGGAGTAAAGAGACCCAGTACTTC	CASSVYGGSKETQYF